The 30 T cell receptor beta chains below were found in one sample sequenced in a study of blood T cell repertoires in COVID-19. Produced via immunoSEQ multiplex PCR; TCRdb's table is partial and in-frame only. The table includes fewer than 65,000 clones, around 93% detected once. The sequenced material came from peripheral blood. Receptors were obtained from a man in his forties or fifties with acute or convalescent COVID-19.

V and J are TRBV28 and TRBJ1-5; D remains unclear. Deletions cut 5 bases from V and 6 bases from J, with 17 bases between. The CDR3 has 15 residues. Germline lookup yields CDR1 MDHEN and CDR2 SYDVKM. The CDR3 sequence is CASSASGLEGQPQHF. The CDR3 nucleotides are TGTGCCAGCAGTGCTTCCGGTTTAGAGGGTCAGCCCCAGCATTTT.

J is TRBJ2-2 and V is TRBV6-5, with TRBD1 identical over 9 bases. The junction had 4 bases not matched to a gene; V was cut back by 4 bases and J by 1 base. The length of the CDR3 is 16 residues. The germline gives CDR1 MNHEY, CDR2 SVGAGI. DNA for the CDR3: TGTGCCAGCAGTTTCATGACAGGGGGGAACACCGGGGAGCTGTTTTTT. This codes for CASSFMTGGNTGELFF.

A remark on this clone: One junction end disagrees with the germline gene, perhaps due to a read error. The chain uses TRBV7-8 and TRBJ2-7, with 12 bases aligning to TRBD1. Per germline, CDR1 SGHVS and CDR2 FQNEAQ. The CDR3 covers 16 residues. CDR3 residues: CASSLATPGQGAVAGF. CDR3 coding DNA: TGTGCCAGCAGCTTAGCCACCCCGGGACAGGGGGCTGTGGCTGGGTTC.

The chain carries TRBV5-4 and TRBJ2-1; TRBD2 matches at 15 bases. The ends lost 4 bases at V and 5 bases at J; junction bases unmatched: 4. The CDR3 covers 16 residues. The germline CDR1 and CDR2 sequences are SGHNT and YYREEE (reference sequence). CDR3 in amino acids: CASSGGTSGGHNEQFF. Written as DNA, the CDR3 is TGTGCCAGCAGCGGCGGGACTAGCGGGGGGCACAATGAGCAGTTCTTC. Variable domain in full (rest from reference TRBV5-4 and TRBJ2-1): ETGVTQSPTHLIKTRGQQVTLRCSSQSGHNTVSWYQQALGQGPQFIFQYYREEENGRGNFPPRFSGLQFPNYSSELNVNALELDDSALYLCASSGGTSGGHNEQFFGPGTRLTVL.

The V and J genes are TRBV18 and TRBJ1-2, with a tentative D call TRBD1 (5 bases). V was cut by 1 base and J by 6 bases, with 15 bases left in between. Germline V gene data show CDR1 as KGHSH and CDR2 as LQKENI. This CDR3 spans 15 amino acids. CDR3: CASSPQNAGINGYTF. CDR3 nucleotides: TGTGCCAGCTCACCACAGAATGCAGGGATTAATGGCTACACCTTC.

This chain uses TRBV18 with TRBJ1-1; TRBD1 is a possible D gene (5 bases). Trimming took off 6 bases at V and 2 bases at J, with 13 bases between the two ends. This CDR3 is built from 14 residues. Looked up from germline, CDR1 is KGHSH and CDR2 is LQKENI. CDR3 sequence reads: CASSRIDSNTEAFF. CDR3 nucleotides: TGTGCCAGCTCGCGAATTGACAGTAACACTGAAGCTTTCTTT.

The chain employs TRBV23-1 and TRBJ2-7; unclear D gene. TRBV23-1 is classed as an ORF, of uncertain function. This CDR3 comprises 16 residues. The germline V and J ends were trimmed by 0 bases and 3 bases, with 15 bases remaining between them. The DNA for the CDR3 is TGCGCCAGCAGTCAATCGCTGTCACCGAGACTCTACGAGCAGTACTTC. Its protein product is CASSQSLSPRLYEQYF.

V and J are TRBV29-1 and TRBJ1-1, with 9 bases fitting TRBD1. The CDR3 sequence is 15 residues long. V was pared by 5 bases and J by 7 bases, with 14 bases of the junction left unmatched. Looked up from germline, CDR1 is SQVTM and CDR2 is ANQGSEA. The CDR3, as DNA: TGCAGCGTTCGTACCCCGGGACAGGGAAAAGATGAAGCTTTCTTT. It specifies CSVRTPGQGKDEAFF.

This clone appeared a single time. The V and J genes are TRBV2 and TRBJ2-7, with D possibly being TRBD1 (6 bases). The V gene lost 5 bases and the J gene lost 2 bases, with 16 bases spanning the gap. CDR1 is SNHLY, CDR2 FYNNEI, per germline. The CDR3 loop spans 15 amino acids. Written as DNA, the CDR3 is TGTGCCAGCAGTCGCGTAGTAGGACAGACCTACGAGCAGTACTTC. Its protein product is CASSRVVGQTYEQYF.

The chain has TRBV6-5 and TRBJ2-7, with TRBD1 matching 7 bases. This CDR3 spans 14 amino acids. The J segment lost 4 bases and the V segment lost 6 bases, leaving 9 bases of the junction unmatched. Germline V gene sequence: CDR1 MNHEY, CDR2 SVGAGI. The CDR3 spells CASSAGTVPYEQYF. The CDR3 DNA follows: TGTGCCAGCAGCGCCGGGACAGTTCCTTACGAGCAGTACTTC.

The chain combines TRBV11-2 with TRBJ1-5, with TRBD1 matching over 11 bases. CDR3 length equals 15 residues. The V and J ends lost 4 bases and 2 bases, in that order; junction bases with no gene match: 1. Germline CDR1 reads SGHAT; CDR2 reads FQNNGV. In DNA form, the CDR3 reads TGTGCCAGCAGCTGGGGACAGGGGGGCAATCAGCCCCAGCATTTT. It encodes CASSWGQGGNQPQHF.

This clone was counted between two and nine times. This chain links TRBV7-8 with TRBJ1-1; D is uncertain. This CDR3 spans 14 amino acids. Germline V CDR1 and CDR2: SGHVS, FQNEAQ. V lost 5 bases, J lost 2 bases, and 12 bases lay in between. CDR3 in amino acids: CASSLGGPNTEAFF. For the CDR3, the DNA is TGTGCCAGCAGCCTCGGAGGCCCCAACACTGAAGCTTTCTTT.

V gene TRBV5-1 combines with J gene TRBJ2-3, with a tentative D call TRBD2 (5 bases). The germline V gene encodes CDR1 SGHRS and CDR2 YFSETQ. The CDR3 loop spans 15 amino acids. Trimming removed 0 bases from V and 4 bases from J, with 12 bases in between. In nucleotides, the CDR3 is TGCGCCAGCAGCTTGGTAGAGGGAGCCGCAGATACGCAGTATTTT. It yields the protein CASSLVEGAADTQYF. Using reference TRBV5-1 and TRBJ2-3 for the parts outside the CDR3, the full variable domain is KAGVTQTPRYLIKTRGQQVTLSCSPISGHRSVSWYQQTPGQGLQFLFEYFSETQRNKGNFPGRFSGRQFSNSRSEMNVSTLELGDSALYLCASSLVEGAADTQYFGPGTRLTVL.

The V and J genes are TRBV28 and TRBJ2-7, with TRBD1 identical over 9 bases. There are 16 residues in the CDR3. Germline V gene sequence: CDR1 MDHEN, CDR2 SYDVKM. The V gene end was trimmed by 6 bases and the J gene end by 1 base; junction bases not matched to a gene: 10. CDR3 coding DNA: TGTGCCAGCAGGTACAGGGGGCGTACCATTTCCTACGAGCAGTACTTC. It specifies CASRYRGRTISYEQYF.

The chain combines TRBV14 with TRBJ1-6; TRBD1 is a possible D gene (5 bases). The CDR3 is 12 residues long. Per the germline V gene, CDR1 is SGHDN and CDR2 is FVKESK. Trimming took off 3 bases at V and 11 bases at J, with 8 bases between the two ends. The CDR3 bases are TGTGCCAGCAGCCAGATAGGGGCACCCCTCCACTTT. This sequence encodes CASSQIGAPLHF.

The rearrangement links TRBV2 to TRBJ2-7; perhaps TRBD1 as D (5 bases). This CDR3 comprises 11 residues. V gave up 5 bases and J gave up 7 bases, with 9 bases separating them. Per the germline V gene, CDR1 is SNHLY and CDR2 is FYNNEI. The CDR3 DNA reads TGTGCCAGCAGTACCGACAGAGAGCAGTACTTC. Amino acids: CASSTDREQYF.

This chain links TRBV7-9 with TRBJ2-6; D is possibly TRBD1 (5 bases). The V and J ends lost 5 bases and 3 bases respectively, with 11 bases between them. Per the germline V gene, CDR1 is SEHNR and CDR2 is FQNEAQ (reference sequence). The CDR3 runs 15 residues. The CDR3 nucleotides are TGTGCCAGCAGCCTCCGGACAAGTGGGGCCAACGTCCTGACTTTC. Translating gives CASSLRTSGANVLTF. Combining the CDR3 with reference TRBV7-9 and TRBJ2-6 gives the whole variable domain DTGVSQNPRHKITKRGQNVTFRCDPISEHNRLYWYRQTLGQGPEFLTYFQNEAQLEKSRLLSDRFSAERPKGSFSTLEIQRTEQGDSAMYLCASSLRTSGANVLTFGAGSRLTVL.

This sequence joins TRBV3-1 (or the pseudogene TRBV3-2) and TRBJ2-7; 9 positions agree with TRBD1. The ends lost 2 bases at V and 2 bases at J; junction bases unmatched: 4. Germline CDR1 reads LGHDT; CDR2 reads YNNKEL (reference sequence). The CDR3 length is 15 residues. DNA of the CDR3: TGTGCCAGCAGCCAAATGGGGACAGGGCCCTACGAGCAGTACTTC. Amino acid sequence: CASSQMGTGPYEQYF.

Only a few counts were recorded for this clone. The J gene is TRBJ2-3, the V gene TRBV5-4; 8 bases align to TRBD2. Germline-derived CDR1 and CDR2 are SGHNT and YYREEE (reference sequence). The CDR3 has 15 amino acids. Trimming at V came to 6 bases and at J to 2 bases, leaving 8 bases not matched to a gene. CDR3 coding DNA: TGTGCCAGCACCCCACGGGAGGGGGACACAGATACGCAGTATTTT. Its translation: CASTPREGDTDTQYF.

In DNA form, the CDR3 reads TGTGCCAGCAGACGGACAGGGGGGGACACCGGGGAGCTGTTTTTT. Translated, it gives CASRRTGGDTGELFF. The chain links TRBV25-1 to TRBJ2-2, with 10 bases that match TRBD1. This CDR3 is 15 amino acids long. The germline V gene encodes CDR1 MGHDK and CDR2 SYGVNS. The V and J ends lost 6 bases and 3 bases, in that order; junction bases with no gene match: 4.

Here the CDR3 reads CASSLRGEWDSPLHF. The CDR3 DNA reads TGTGCCAGCAGCTTGCGGGGGGAGTGGGATTCACCCCTCCACTTT. The chain recombines TRBV7-8 with TRBJ1-6; possibly TRBD1 for D (5 bases). CDR3 size: 15 residues. V was shortened by 3 bases and J by 8 bases, with 14 bases between the two germline ends. Germline CDR1 and CDR2: SGHVS and FQNEAQ.

The rearrangement uses TRBV19 and TRBJ2-1; D is uncertain. The germline V gene encodes CDR1 LNHDA and CDR2 SQIVND (reference sequence). V dropped 3 bases and J dropped 8 bases, with 14 bases sitting between them. CDR3 size: 14 residues. The CDR3 nucleotides are TGTGCCAGTAGTATCGGGTTTTCGGGTGATGAGCAGTTCTTC. This sequence encodes CASSIGFSGDEQFF.

The rearrangement joins TRBV14 to TRBJ2-7, with a tentative D call TRBD2 (6 bases). The CDR3 is made up of 14 amino acids. Germline V gene lookup returns CDR1 SGHDN and CDR2 FVKESK. V was pared by 4 bases and J by 5 bases, with 15 bases between. This CDR3 reads CASSPGTGGNEQYF. DNA of the CDR3: TGTGCCAGCAGCCCCGGGACCGGCGGGAACGAGCAGTACTTC.

The chain couples TRBV9 to TRBJ1-1; 7 positions agree with TRBD1. The CDR3 length is 14 residues. Trimming took 4 bases from V and 2 from J; bases not matched to a gene: 5. In germline, CDR1 is SGDLS, CDR2 YYNGEE. CDR3 sequence reads: CASSSRQGNTEAFF. The CDR3 nucleotides are TGTGCCAGCAGCTCGAGACAGGGTAACACTGAAGCTTTCTTT.

The V and J genes are TRBV9 and TRBJ2-7, with D perhaps TRBD1 (6 bases). Trimming took 0 bases from V and 0 from J, leaving 10 bases between them. The CDR3 spans 15 residues. Germline V lookup: CDR1 SGDLS, CDR2 YYNGEE. CDR3 in amino acids: CASSVGTGSSYEQYF. In DNA, the CDR3 is TGTGCCAGCAGCGTAGGCACAGGGTCCTCCTACGAGCAGTACTTC.

The V call is TRBV7-2, the J call TRBJ1-2, with D possibly being TRBD1 (6 bases). Per the germline V gene, CDR1 is SGHTA and CDR2 is FQGNSA. The V end was cut by 2 bases, the J end by 10 bases, with 20 bases between. The CDR3 is 15 amino acids. The CDR3 is CASSLYGGLRGDYTF. In nucleotides, the CDR3 is TGTGCCAGCAGCTTATACGGGGGGCTTAGAGGAGACTACACCTTC.

The CDR3 loop is CASSPDRSKEKLFF. Written as DNA, the CDR3 is TGTGCCAGTAGCCCGGACAGGAGTAAGGAAAAACTGTTTTTT. V is TRBV19 and J is TRBJ1-4, with TRBD1 identical over 7 bases. Germline V gives CDR1 LNHDA, CDR2 SQIVND (reference sequence). J was trimmed by 8 bases and V by 6 bases; bases with no gene match: 9. The CDR3 is made up of 14 amino acids.

The chain combines TRBV6-4 with TRBJ2-1; 10 bases map to TRBD2. The germline gives CDR1 MRHNA, CDR2 SNTAGT. The CDR3 is 15 residues long. Trimming removed 0 bases from V and 9 bases from J; junction bases left unmatched: 5. CDR3 bases: TGTGCCAGCAGTGACTCCCTTCTAGCGGGGGCTGAGCAGTTCTTC. This translates into CASSDSLLAGAEQFF.

V usage is TRBV12-5 and J usage is TRBJ1-5; a weak D match, TRBD1 (5 bases). V dropped 6 bases and J dropped 4 bases, with 10 bases sitting between them. Germline CDR1 is LGHNT and CDR2 is FRNRAP. The CDR3 consists of 13 residues. CDR3 sequence (DNA): TGTGCTAGTGGACCCGGGGGGAATCAGCCCCAGCATTTT. As protein: CASGPGGNQPQHF.

As for this clone: The junction departs from the called germline gene at one end, perhaps through a read error. The chain has TRBV5-6 and TRBJ2-1; tentatively, D is TRBD2 (5 bases). CDR1 is SGHDT, CDR2 YYEEEE, per germline. This CDR3 is built from 12 residues. The CDR3 region is CASSLGGISVVF. In DNA, the CDR3 is TGTGCCAGCAGCTTGGGAGGGATTAGCGTGGTCTTC.